The entry below describes one T cell receptor beta chain. Unexposed donor CD4+ T cells date from about 2011-2019, before the COVID-19 pandemic. CDR3 length equals 16 residues. Deletions cut 3 bases from V and 3 bases from J, with 15 bases between. CDR1 is MNHNS and CDR2 is SASEGT in the germline V gene. The data stem from a study of CD4 T cells in relation to SARS-CoV-2 and coronaviruses. Some clones are missing from TCRdb's copy, which holds only in-frame ones; the method was immunoSEQ multiplex PCR. The data hold around 70,000 clones, with 85% to 90% observed a single time. The source material was memory CD4+ T cells from PBMCs. The genes are TRBV6-1 and TRBJ1-5; the D gene is possibly TRBD1 (6 bases). The origin of this receptor is a human donor in good health. The CDR3 region is CASSDLPRGYNQPQHF. CDR3 nucleotide sequence: TGTGCCAGCAGTGATTTGCCCAGGGGTTACAATCAGCCCCAGCATTTT.